The clone carrying this TCR beta chain was observed once. The antigen is unknown. This specimen comes from a study of T cells after posttransplantation cyclophosphamide. Whole-study findings and limits: Donor-recipient repertoire similarity was low at 1-2 months, rising over year one. Skin or GI-infiltrating T cells shared few TRB sequences with blood. After PTCy, TRB diversity resembled that of CNI/methotrexate controls.

The CDR3 has 14 residues. V lost 7 bases and J lost 6, with 15 bases in between. The V gene's germline CDR1 is SGHAT and CDR2 FQNNGV. Only in-frame clones appear in the TCRdb table, and some are missing; sequencing was by immunoSEQ multiplex PCR. The top ten clones hold roughly 2.9% of a sample with tens of thousands of clones, around 91% of them seen once. Peripheral blood was collected from the related graft donor on the marrow donation day. The sequencing sample was made of PBMCs. The chain carries TRBV11-2 and TRBJ1-4; weak D call: TRBD1 (5 bases). The TCR was taken from a woman between 50 and 59 years old in good health and a related stem cell transplant donor. The CDR3 DNA is TGTGCCAGCACCGCGGATTTAGGGGATGAAAAACTGTTTTTT. It codes for CASTADLGDEKLFF.